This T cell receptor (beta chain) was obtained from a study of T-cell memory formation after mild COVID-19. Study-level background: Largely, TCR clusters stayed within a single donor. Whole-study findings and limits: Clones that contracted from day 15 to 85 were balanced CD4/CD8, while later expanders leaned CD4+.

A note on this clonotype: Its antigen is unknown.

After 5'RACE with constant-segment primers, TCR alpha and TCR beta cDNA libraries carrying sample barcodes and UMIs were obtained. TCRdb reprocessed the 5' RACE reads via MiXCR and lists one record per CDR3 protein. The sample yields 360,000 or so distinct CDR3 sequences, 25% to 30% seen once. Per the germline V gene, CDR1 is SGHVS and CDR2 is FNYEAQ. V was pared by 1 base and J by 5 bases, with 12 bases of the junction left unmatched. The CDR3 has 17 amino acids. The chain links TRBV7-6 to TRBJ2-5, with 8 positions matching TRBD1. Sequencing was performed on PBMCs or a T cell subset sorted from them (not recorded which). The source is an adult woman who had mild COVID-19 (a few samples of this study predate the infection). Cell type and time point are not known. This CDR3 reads CASSLGGDRGIWETQYF. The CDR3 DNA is TGTGCCAGCAGCTTAGGTGGAGACAGGGGAATTTGGGAGACCCAGTACTTC.